This TCR beta chain was captured by sequencing in a study of Tregs in tolerant kidney transplant recipients. This CDR3 is 13 amino acids long. Germline values: CDR1 SGHAT, CDR2 FQNNGV. Between the trimmed V and J ends, which lost 0 bases and 7 bases, there was a span of 6 bases. As regards this clone: What it binds is not known.

Libraries were prepared by immunoSEQ multiplex PCR; TCRdb keeps only in-frame clonotypes and omits some of them. The profile shows over 3,500 clones, over 50% of them singletons. The rearrangement links TRBV11-2 to TRBJ2-2, with unresolved D. Sequenced input: CD8+ T cells from blood cultured with allogeneic cells. This TCR came from a human donor in good health. CDR3 nucleotide sequence: TGTGCCAGCAGCTTAGAGGTCGTCGGGGAGCTGTTTTTT. This codes for CASSLEVVGELFF. The full variable domain, rest sourced from reference TRBV11-2 and TRBJ2-2, is EAGVAQSPRYKIIEKRQSVAFWCNPISGHATLYWYQQILGQGPKLLIQFQNNGVVDDSQLPKDRFSAERLKGVDSTLKIQPAKLEDSAVYLCASSLEVVGELFFGEGSRLTVL.